This passage covers 9 T cell receptor beta chains from one sample sequenced in a study of blood T cell repertoires in COVID-19. Some clones are missing from TCRdb's copy, which holds only in-frame ones; the method was immunoSEQ multiplex PCR. The sample holds 81,000 or so clones, around 92% seen once. The source material was peripheral blood. The origin of the receptors is a woman between 55 and 75 years old with active COVID-19.

The count of this clone is one. The chain carries TRBV9 and TRBJ1-5; D gene uncertain. Germline values: CDR1 SGDLS, CDR2 YYNGEE. There are 13 residues in the CDR3. V gave up 4 bases and J gave up 4 bases, with 9 bases separating them. CDR3: CASSPQENQPQHF. The CDR3 region has the DNA TGTGCCAGCAGCCCCCAAGAGAATCAGCCCCAGCATTTT.

The J gene is TRBJ1-1, the V gene TRBV5-5; 12 positions agree with TRBD1. The germline CDR1 and CDR2 sequences are SGHKS and YYEKEE (reference sequence). The CDR3 is 16 amino acids. Trimming took 4 bases from V and 5 from J; bases not matched to a gene: 9. CDR3 sequence: CASSRGTGGARTEAFF. As DNA, the CDR3 is TGTGCCAGCAGCCGTGGGACAGGGGGCGCAAGGACTGAAGCTTTCTTT.

The rearrangement joins TRBV2 to TRBJ2-2; TRBD1 matches at 7 bases. With V trimmed by 5 bases and J by 0 bases, 6 bases remained unmatched. The CDR3 loop spans 16 amino acids. Germline assignment: CDR1 SNHLY and CDR2 FYNNEI. Here the CDR3 DNA reads TGTGCCAGCAGTCAGAGAGGGGGCCCGAACACCGGGGAGCTGTTTTTT. Its protein is CASSQRGGPNTGELFF.

The chain uses TRBV5-1 and TRBJ2-3; TRBD2 is a possible D gene (5 bases). Trimming cost V 0 bases and J 6 bases, with 11 bases left between them. The CDR3 contains 14 residues. CDR1 is SGHRS and CDR2 is YFSETQ in the germline V gene. CDR3 bases: TGCGCCAGCAGCTTGGGTACTAGGACCGATACGCAGTATTTT. Protein: CASSLGTRTDTQYF.

The rearrangement uses TRBV5-1 and TRBJ2-7, with D perhaps TRBD1 (6 bases). The CDR3 sequence is 15 residues long. The V end lost 5 bases, the J end lost 0 bases, and 15 bases lay between the germline ends. In germline, CDR1 is SGHRS, CDR2 YFSETQ. This CDR3 is CASRRTGLASYEQYF. The DNA for the CDR3 is TGCGCCAGCAGACGCACAGGGTTGGCCTCCTACGAGCAGTACTTC.

The chain recombines TRBV5-1 with TRBJ2-7; maybe TRBD1 (6 bases). V lost 3 bases and J lost 0, with 10 bases in between. This CDR3 is built from 14 residues. CDR1 is SGHRS, CDR2 YFSETQ, per germline. The CDR3 region has the DNA TGCGCCAGCAGCTGGTGGACAGACTCCTACGAGCAGTACTTC. Amino acids: CASSWWTDSYEQYF. Variable domain in full (rest from reference TRBV5-1 and TRBJ2-7): KAGVTQTPRYLIKTRGQQVTLSCSPISGHRSVSWYQQTPGQGLQFLFEYFSETQRNKGNFPGRFSGRQFSNSRSEMNVSTLELGDSALYLCASSWWTDSYEQYFGPGTRLTVT.

The chain has TRBV6-5 and TRBJ2-1; D perhaps matches TRBD2 (5 bases). CDR1 is MNHEY and CDR2 is SVGAGI in the germline V gene. CDR3 length equals 15 residues. V gave up 2 bases and J gave up 7 bases, with 15 bases separating them. In DNA, the CDR3 is TGTGCCAGCAGTTACGTCAGCGGTCGGGTAAATGAGCAGTTCTTC. This gives the protein CASSYVSGRVNEQFF.

The chain employs TRBV24-1 and TRBJ2-1; 10 positions agree with TRBD2. Germline CDR1 KGHDR, CDR2 SFDVKD. Losses at the gene ends were 6 bases for V and 0 bases for J; bases not matched to a gene: 4. The CDR3 extends over 16 amino acids. The CDR3 loop is CATSHTSGTSYNEQFF. DNA of the CDR3: TGTGCCACCAGTCATACTAGCGGGACCTCCTACAATGAGCAGTTCTTC.

The gene calls are TRBV6-5 and TRBJ2-2, with D possibly matching TRBD2 (6 bases). The CDR3 loop spans 15 amino acids. The V gene lost 6 bases and the J gene lost 4 bases, with 15 bases spanning the gap. The V gene's germline CDR1 is MNHEY and CDR2 SVGAGI. CDR3 protein: CASSIEDGSTGELFF. CDR3 sequence (DNA): TGTGCCAGCAGCATAGAGGACGGGAGCACCGGGGAGCTGTTTTTT.